The subject of this entry is one T cell receptor beta chain. What it recognizes is unknown. This specimen belongs to a study of T and B cells in COVID-19 patients. Turning to the study itself: COVID-19 patients gave peripheral blood either during active infection or after recovery. At median age around 31 years, recovered patients were younger than active-infection patients at about 63. Study-wide results and limits: In COVID-19 patients, T cell receptor beta variable and joining gene use was reportedly strongly skewed.

This CDR3 contains 15 residues. In germline, CDR1 is SGHNT, CDR2 YYREEE (reference sequence). V was clipped by 7 bases and J by 7 bases; unmatched bases: 11. Each TRB amplification used roughly 250-550 ng of genomic DNA from blood. Multiplex PCR with BIOMED2 TRB-A/B primer pools amplified TRB rearrangements. TCRdb reprocessed the multiplex PCR reads with MiXCR, giving one entry per CDR3 protein. The sample carries more than 15,000 distinct CDR3 sequences, around a quarter recorded once. This receptor was obtained from a human donor who had recovered from COVID-19. The chain recombines TRBV5-4 with TRBJ1-6, with 7 bases that match TRBD1. Sequencing was done on a sample of blood. In DNA form, the CDR3 reads TGTGCCAGCCGCTGGGGGGGACAGAGGAATTCACCCCTCCACTTT. Its protein product is CASRWGGQRNSPLHF. Full variable domain (rest looked up from reference TRBV5-4 and TRBJ1-6): ETGVTQSPTHLIKTRGQQVTLRCSSQSGHNTVSWYQQALGQGPQFIFQYYREEENGRGNFPPRFSGLQFPNYSSELNVNALELDDSALYLCASRWGGQRNSPLHFGNGTRLTVT.